Listed below are T cell receptor beta chains from one sample, sequenced in a study of blood T cell repertoires in COVID-19. The data were produced by immunoSEQ multiplex PCR, yet TCRdb's version contains in-frame clones alone and is incomplete. In the table there are about 260,000 clones, approximately 91% of which are singletons. The sample was peripheral blood. These receptor sequences come from a woman under 40 with COVID-19, enrolled during active disease. Both conserved end residues are part of each CDR3. The D gene is left open where the match is weak. Clone sizes are given selectively: once, few, many, or a class where the clone is expanded.

clone size	J gene	CDR3 length	D gene	V gene	CDR3 DNA	CDR3 protein
NA	TRBJ2-2	14	NA	TRBV3-1/TRBV3-2	TGTGCCAGCAGGCCCCCCGGGGTCACCGGGGAGCTGTTTTTT	CASRPPGVTGELFF
NA	TRBJ2-1	15	TRBD2	TRBV19	TGTGCCAGTAGCACAACTAGCGGGCACTACAATGAGCAGTTCTTC	CASSTTSGHYNEQFF
NA	TRBJ1-1	11	NA	TRBV30	TGTGCCTGGACCGACAGGACTGAAGCTTTCTTT	CAWTDRTEAFF
NA	TRBJ1-1	14	NA	TRBV10-3	TGTGCCATCAGTGGCGCGGGCATCGGGACTGAAGCTTTCTTT	CAISGAGIGTEAFF
once	TRBJ1-2	13	NA	TRBV11-1	TGTGCCAGCAGCTTGAACAGAAACTATGGCTACACCTTC	CASSLNRNYGYTF
NA	TRBJ2-7	15	NA	TRBV10-1	TGCGCCAGCAGTCAAGAGGCAGGGCGAACCTACGAGCAGTACTTC	CASSQEAGRTYEQYF
NA	TRBJ2-7	19	NA	TRBV24-1	TGTGCCACCCCCCAGGCGGACAGTGCACGCGGGTCGATTGACTACGAGCAGTACTTC	CATPQADSARGSIDYEQYF
once	TRBJ1-6	13	NA	TRBV19	TGTGCCAGCTCAGACGGGTATAATTCACCCCTCCACTTT	CASSDGYNSPLHF
NA	TRBJ1-2	12	NA	TRBV4-2	TGTGCCAGCAGCAATAGTAACTATGGCTACACCTTC	CASSNSNYGYTF
NA	TRBJ1-3	16	TRBD1	TRBV5-1	TGCGCCAGCAGCTTAGGGACAGGGAGCTCTGGAAACACCATATATTTT	CASSLGTGSSGNTIYF
NA	TRBJ1-4	14	TRBD1	TRBV10-2	TGCGCCAGCAGTAAGACAGGGGGAGGCGAAAAACTGTTTTTT	CASSKTGGGEKLFF
NA	TRBJ2-7	14	TRBD2	TRBV28	TGTGCCAGCAGTTTAATCGGCGGGAGGTACGAGCAGTGCTTC	CASSLIGGRYEQCF
NA	TRBJ1-2	14	NA	TRBV5-5	TGTGCCAGCAGCTTGGGCTTGGCGGTTTATGGCTACACCTTC	CASSLGLAVYGYTF
few	TRBJ2-7	14	NA	TRBV15	TGTGCCACCAGCAGAGGCGGGGATTCCTACGAGCAGTACTTC	CATSRGGDSYEQYF
NA	TRBJ2-1	12	TRBD2	TRBV3-1/TRBV3-2	TGTGCCAGCAGCCTCGGGGGGGATGAGCAGTTCTTC	CASSLGGDEQFF
once	TRBJ2-2	14	TRBD1	TRBV19	TGTGCCAGTAGCAACAGGGGAAACACCGGGGAGCTGTTTTTT	CASSNRGNTGELFF
once	TRBJ2-3	16	NA	TRBV11-2	TGTGCCAGCAGCTTTGGTGGGGACACCTACACAGATACGCAGTATTTT	CASSFGGDTYTDTQYF
NA	TRBJ1-2	14	NA	TRBV5-5	TGTGCCAGCAGCTTCCAGGGGTATAACTATGGCTACACCTTC	CASSFQGYNYGYTF
NA	TRBJ2-6	16	NA	TRBV27	TGTGCCAGCAGTCGAGAGGGTGGAACTGGGGCCAACGTCCTGACTTTC	CASSREGGTGANVLTF
few	TRBJ2-7	12	TRBD1	TRBV5-4	TGTGCCAGCAGCTTGGACAGGGGAGAGCAGTACTTC	CASSLDRGEQYF
NA	TRBJ2-7	16	TRBD1	TRBV28	TGTGCCAGCAGTCCCTGGACAGGCAGGCCTCCCAACGAGCAGTACTTC	CASSPWTGRPPNEQYF
NA	TRBJ2-7	15	NA	TRBV19	TGTGCCAGTAGTATAGGTCCACCGAGCTCCTACGAGCAGTACTTC	CASSIGPPSSYEQYF
NA	TRBJ1-3	15	NA	TRBV10-3	TGTGCCATCAGTGAGTCAGCGTTCTCTGGAAACACCATATATTTT	CAISESAFSGNTIYF
NA	TRBJ1-5	16	NA	TRBV6-1	TGTGCCAGCAGTGTTTTGGGGGGGGTGAGCAATCAGCCCCAGCATTTT	CASSVLGGVSNQPQHF
NA	TRBJ1-2	15	NA	TRBV5-1	TGCGCCAGCAGCTTGGCCAGAGTCTTCGGGGATGGCTACACCTTC	CASSLARVFGDGYTF
NA	TRBJ2-7	12	NA	TRBV30	TGTGCCTGGAGTCCCACGGAGGGCGAGCAGTACTTC	CAWSPTEGEQYF
NA	TRBJ2-3	16	NA	TRBV7-9	TGTGCCAGCAGCTTTCGTGCGGGGCCTAGCACAGATACGCAGTATTTT	CASSFRAGPSTDTQYF
NA	TRBJ1-1	12	NA	TRBV12-3/TRBV12-4	TGTGCCAGCCGAGGACAGACTAGCGAAGCTTTCTTT	CASRGQTSEAFF
NA	TRBJ2-3	16	TRBD2	TRBV2	TGTGCCAGCAGCCCCAGGGTCAGCGGGGGCACAGATACGCAGTATTTT	CASSPRVSGGTDTQYF
NA	TRBJ1-6	14	TRBD1	TRBV2	TGTGCCAGCAGAGGACAGGGTATCAATTCACCCCTCCACTTT	CASRGQGINSPLHF
NA	TRBJ1-1	13	NA	TRBV4-1	TGCGCCAGCAGCCAAGAGATAGACACTGAAGCTTTCTTT	CASSQEIDTEAFF
NA	TRBJ2-7	12	NA	TRBV3-1/TRBV3-2	TGTGCCAGCAGCCAACGGGTCTACGAGCAGTACTTC	CASSQRVYEQYF
NA	TRBJ2-1	17	NA	TRBV2	TGTGCCAGCAGTGCCTGGGTGGGGGCGCGCGCCTACAATGAGCAGTTCTTC	CASSAWVGARAYNEQFF
NA	TRBJ1-4	12	TRBD1	TRBV30	TGTGCCTGGGGTAGGGACAGTGAAAAACTGTTTTTT	CAWGRDSEKLFF
NA	TRBJ2-1	13	NA	TRBV29-1	TGCAGCGTTCAAACAGGGACCTACAATGAGCAGTTCTTC	CSVQTGTYNEQFF
NA	TRBJ2-1	16	NA	TRBV30	TGTGCCTGGAGTCCCCCCGTGGGCGGGATGTACAATGAGCAGTTCTTC	CAWSPPVGGMYNEQFF
NA	TRBJ2-1	18	TRBD2	TRBV3-1/TRBV3-2	TGTGCCAGCAGCCAAGACCGGGGACTAGCGGGCGCCTACAATGAGCAGTTCTTC	CASSQDRGLAGAYNEQFF
NA	TRBJ1-2	14	NA	TRBV25-1	TGTGCCAGCAGTCCCCGACAGACCAACTATGGCTACACCTTC	CASSPRQTNYGYTF
NA	TRBJ1-1	15	TRBD1	TRBV18	TGTGCCAGCTCACTAGGACAGGGGGCGGACACTGAAGCTTTCTTT	CASSLGQGADTEAFF
NA	TRBJ2-2	14	TRBD1	TRBV6-5	TGTGCCAGCTTCGCCCTAGGGGGCAAAGAGGAGCTGTTTTTT	CASFALGGKEELFF
few	TRBJ2-2	14	NA	TRBV6-6	TGTGCCAGCACCGTGATGCAGGGCTCCGGGGAGCTGTTTTTT	CASTVMQGSGELFF
NA	TRBJ2-7	15	TRBD2	TRBV4-1	TGCGCCAGCAGCCAACTAACTAGCGGATCCTACGAGCAGTACTTC	CASSQLTSGSYEQYF
NA	TRBJ2-1	15	NA	TRBV7-2	TGTGCCAGCAGCTTAGCAAAGCGCTTAATCAATGAGCAGTTCTTC	CASSLAKRLINEQFF
NA	TRBJ2-3	14	NA	TRBV6-4	TGTGCCAGCAGTGACGCGGGCGGCACAGATACGCAGTATTTT	CASSDAGGTDTQYF
NA	TRBJ2-7	17	TRBD1	TRBV27	TGTGCCAGCAGTCCCATAGACAGGGGTTACCTCTCCTACGAGCAGTACTTC	CASSPIDRGYLSYEQYF
NA	TRBJ1-6	13	NA	TRBV6-6	TGTGCCAGCAACCGCGAGTACCTTTCACCCCTCCACTTT	CASNREYLSPLHF
NA	TRBJ1-2	14	TRBD1	TRBV4-3	TGCGCCAGCAGCTACAACAGGGGACCGTATGGCTACACCTTC	CASSYNRGPYGYTF
NA	TRBJ2-7	14	NA	TRBV27	TGTGCCAGCAGTTTTAGGCAGGTAGACTACGAGCAGTACTTC	CASSFRQVDYEQYF
NA	TRBJ1-5	14	NA	TRBV24-1	TGTGCCACCAGTGATAAGGCAGGGTTTCAGCCCCAGCATTTT	CATSDKAGFQPQHF
NA	TRBJ2-7	14	TRBD1	TRBV6-5	TGTGCCAGCAGTACCCGGGACAGGGGGCCTGTGCAGTACTTC	CASSTRDRGPVQYF
NA	TRBJ2-2	15	TRBD2	TRBV9	TGTGCCAGCAGCGTCCGGACTAGCAGCGCCGGGGAGCTGTTTTTT	CASSVRTSSAGELFF
NA	TRBJ1-5	13	TRBD1	TRBV3-1/TRBV3-2	TGTGCCAGCAGCCGGACAGGGGATCAGCCCCAGCATTTT	CASSRTGDQPQHF
NA	TRBJ1-2	14	TRBD1	TRBV7-9	TGTGCCAGCACCCCCCGGGACAGGGCCTATGGCTACACCTTC	CASTPRDRAYGYTF
NA	TRBJ2-3	14	TRBD1	TRBV5-1	TGCGCCAGCAAAAATACAGGGGGCGCGGATACGCAGTATTTT	CASKNTGGADTQYF
NA	TRBJ2-2	14	NA	TRBV29-1	TGCAGCGCCGCCGGGGTACCGAACACCGGGGAGCTGTTTTTT	CSAAGVPNTGELFF
NA	TRBJ1-2	14	TRBD1	TRBV7-8	TGTGCCAGCAGCTTAGGAGGGACAGGGGCGGGCTACACCTTC	CASSLGGTGAGYTF
NA	TRBJ2-2	15	NA	TRBV5-1	TGCGCCAGCAGCTTGAGAGACAGCGTGGTCGGGGAGCTGTTTTTT	CASSLRDSVVGELFF